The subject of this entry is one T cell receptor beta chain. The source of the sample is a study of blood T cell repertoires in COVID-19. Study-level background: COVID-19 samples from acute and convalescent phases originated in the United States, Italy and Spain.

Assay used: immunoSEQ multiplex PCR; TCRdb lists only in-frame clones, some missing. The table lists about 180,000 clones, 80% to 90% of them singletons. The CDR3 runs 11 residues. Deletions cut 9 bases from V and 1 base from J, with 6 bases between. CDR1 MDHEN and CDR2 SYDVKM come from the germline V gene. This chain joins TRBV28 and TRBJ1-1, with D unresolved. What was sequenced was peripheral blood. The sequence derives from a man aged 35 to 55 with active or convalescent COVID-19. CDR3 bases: TGTGCCAGTCGACAGAACACTGAAGCTTTCTTT. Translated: CASRQNTEAFF.